This is a list of T cell receptor beta chains from one sample in a study of response to subunit inactivated influenza vaccine. TCRdb analysed the RT-PCR reads with MiXCR anew, one entry per CDR3 protein. Of around 520,000 distinct CDR3 sequences listed, approximately 12% are singletons. The sample here was PBMCs from blood, taken on the day of vaccination. The receptor set was obtained from a man in his fifties who received an inactivated influenza vaccine. Both conserved end residues are part of each CDR3. D genes are given only for firm matches. Clone size is shown for a subset of rows, as once, few, many or a class of expanded clone.

DNA	CDR3	D	V	J	size
TGTGCCAGCAGTTTAGCAGGCCAGAGGGCCCAGTACTTC	CASSLAGQRAQYF	NA	TRBV12-3/TRBV12-4	TRBJ2-5	NA
TGTGCCAGCAGTTTATTGGGAGGGGACGAGCAGTACTTC	CASSLLGGDEQYF	TRBD2	TRBV27	TRBJ2-7	few
TGTGCCAGCAGCGTTCGAGGGGTTACCGGGGAGCTGTTTTTT	CASSVRGVTGELFF	NA	TRBV9	TRBJ2-2	few
TGCAGTGCTAGAGTTCAGGGCTCCTACGAGCAGTACTTC	CSARVQGSYEQYF	NA	TRBV20-1	TRBJ2-7	few
TGCGCCAGCAGCCCAGGGACAGGGGGTTTGATTCAGTACTTC	CASSPGTGGLIQYF	TRBD1	TRBV5-1	TRBJ2-4	many
TGTGCCAGCAGCTCCCGACCTTCAACTAATGAAAAACTGTTTTTT	CASSSRPSTNEKLFF	NA	TRBV11-2	TRBJ1-4	NA
TGTGCTACCGGGACTAGCATTACAGATACGCAGTATTTT	CATGTSITDTQYF	TRBD2	TRBV7-6	TRBJ2-3	once
TGTGCCAGCAATAGAGGGGGCAACACTGAAGCTTTCTTT	CASNRGGNTEAFF	TRBD1	TRBV6-6	TRBJ1-1	many
TGTGCCAGCAGTTACTCTGGCGAGAGATTC	CASSYSGERF	NA	TRBV6-2/TRBV6-3	TRBJ2-7	few
TGTGCCAGCAGTTTTGCTGGGGGGCAGCCCCAGCATTTT	CASSFAGGQPQHF	NA	TRBV12-3/TRBV12-4	TRBJ1-5	few
TGTGCCAGCAGCTTCGGGCAGGGGGCGGACTATGGCTACACCTTC	CASSFGQGADYGYTF	TRBD1	TRBV7-2	TRBJ1-2	NA
TGTGCCACCAGCGCCCACCGGGACTTATACAATGAGCAGTTCTTC	CATSAHRDLYNEQFF	NA	TRBV15	TRBJ2-1	NA
TGCGCCAGCAGCATGACAGGGCTACTCATGAACACTGAAGCTTTCTTT	CASSMTGLLMNTEAFF	TRBD1	TRBV5-1	TRBJ1-1	many
TGTGCCAGCAGCTTAGTCCCGGGGGGGGTATCCTACGAGCAGTACTTC	CASSLVPGGVSYEQYF	TRBD2	TRBV7-2	TRBJ2-7	few
TGTGCCAGCAGCTTAGATTGGAGGGATGAGCAGTTCTTC	CASSLDWRDEQFF	NA	TRBV11-2	TRBJ2-1	many
TGTGCCAGCAGCGAATATTTCAATCAGCCCCAGCATTTT	CASSEYFNQPQHF	NA	TRBV5-8	TRBJ1-5	few
TGTGCCAGCAGTAGGTCAGGGTACACTGAAGCTTTCTTT	CASSRSGYTEAFF	NA	TRBV12-3/TRBV12-4	TRBJ1-1	NA
TGCAGCGTTTTAGTAGGGGGCACTGAAGCTTTCTTT	CSVLVGGTEAFF	NA	TRBV29-1	TRBJ1-1	many
TGTGCCAGCAGTCCCTGGGACAGTTCTACCGGGGAGCTGTTTTTT	CASSPWDSSTGELFF	TRBD1	TRBV28	TRBJ2-2	NA
TGCAGTGCTAGAGATCTGGGATGGACTAGCGGGAGGCCCAACACCGGGGAGCTGTTTTTT	CSARDLGWTSGRPNTGELFF	TRBD2	TRBV20-1	TRBJ2-2	NA
TGTGCCAGCAGTTTAGCAGGGGCCAGGGAGACCCAGTACTTC	CASSLAGARETQYF	NA	TRBV28	TRBJ2-5	few
TGTGCCAGCAGCCAAGGGGGGACAATGGTGTTTTTT	CASSQGGTMVFF	NA	TRBV3-1	TRBJ1-4	NA
TGTGCCAGCAGTTTCTCGGGAGAGTCAAGCACAGATACGCAGTATTTT	CASSFSGESSTDTQYF	NA	TRBV28	TRBJ2-3	few
TGTGCCAGCAGTTACCTCTTGACGGGTGGGGGGAACACTGAAGCTTTCTTT	CASSYLLTGGGNTEAFF	NA	TRBV6-5	TRBJ1-1	NA
TGCGCCAGCAGCCTCACGACAGGGGATGCTGGGACCCAGTACTTC	CASSLTTGDAGTQYF	TRBD1	TRBV4-3	TRBJ2-5	NA
TGTGCCAGCAGAGGACCGGGAAACACTGAAGCTTTCTTT	CASRGPGNTEAFF	NA	TRBV25-1	TRBJ1-1	few
TGCGCCAGCACGGCACTAGCCAAAAACATTCAGTACTTC	CASTALAKNIQYF	NA	TRBV10-2	TRBJ2-4	NA
TGCGCCAGCAGCTGGGGGGACAGGGGGTCCAAAGAGACCCAGTACTTC	CASSWGDRGSKETQYF	TRBD1	TRBV5-1	TRBJ2-5	few
TGTGCCTCCATTGCTTATATAGGTCAAAAGAACACTGAAGCTTTCTTT	CASIAYIGQKNTEAFF	NA	TRBV7-9	TRBJ1-1	NA
TGTGCCAGCAGCGCCGACACGTTCTATGGCTACACCTTC	CASSADTFYGYTF	NA	TRBV7-9	TRBJ1-2	many
TGTGCCAGCAGGAGGGACAGGGGAAGCACAGATACGCAGTATTTT	CASRRDRGSTDTQYF	TRBD1	TRBV6-1	TRBJ2-3	many
TGTGCCATCAGTGAAGAGGACAGGGGTCTAGCGGGAGAAACCGGGGAGCTGTTTTTT	CAISEEDRGLAGETGELFF	NA	TRBV10-3	TRBJ2-2	few
TGTGCCATCAGTGGCAGTTCTGGGGCCAACGTCCTGACTTTC	CAISGSSGANVLTF	NA	TRBV10-3	TRBJ2-6	NA
TGTGCCAGCAGTCGGATTAGTTCCTACAATGAGCAGTTCTTC	CASSRISSYNEQFF	NA	TRBV2	TRBJ2-1	NA
TGTGCCACCAGTGCGGGGGAGACCCAGTACTTC	CATSAGETQYF	NA	TRBV24-1	TRBJ2-5	few
TGTGCCAGCAGGGGGACGGACGCAACTAATGAAAAACTGTTTTTT	CASRGTDATNEKLFF	NA	TRBV28	TRBJ1-4	NA
TGTGCCAGCAGCTACTTTGCAGATACGCAGTATTTT	CASSYFADTQYF	NA	TRBV5-6	TRBJ2-3	NA
TGTGCCAGCTCACCTCCCGGTGGTGGCGGGAGAGACTTCGTCGGAGAGACCCAGTACTTC	CASSPPGGGGRDFVGETQYF	TRBD2	TRBV18	TRBJ2-5	few
TGTGCCAGCAGTTTAGAGAGAAACGCGGGTGGAGAGACCCAGTACTTC	CASSLERNAGGETQYF	NA	TRBV12-3/TRBV12-4	TRBJ2-5	few
TGTGCCAGCAGTCCCCACACAGGGGTCTCTGAAGCTTTCTTT	CASSPHTGVSEAFF	TRBD1	TRBV27	TRBJ1-1	NA
TGTGCCAGCAGCCCTACGAGACAGGGGGCAGGGACCCAGTACTTC	CASSPTRQGAGTQYF	TRBD1	TRBV7-7	TRBJ2-5	few
TGTGCCAGCAGCCCTAGGGACAGGGAACGCACAGATACGCAGTATTTT	CASSPRDRERTDTQYF	TRBD1	TRBV7-8	TRBJ2-3	NA
TGCAGCGTTGAAGGGGGTCAGACATTCAGGAACTACGAGCAGTACTTC	CSVEGGQTFRNYEQYF	NA	TRBV29-1	TRBJ2-7	NA
TGTGCCACCAGCAGAGATCGGAGGGGATACAATGAGCAGTTCTTC	CATSRDRRGYNEQFF	NA	TRBV15	TRBJ2-1	few
TGTGCCAGCAGCCTGGGACAGAACTCCTACAATGAGCAGTTCTTC	CASSLGQNSYNEQFF	TRBD1	TRBV12-3/TRBV12-4	TRBJ2-1	NA
TGTGCCACTGCGGTGGGCTCTTCGCTCGAGCAGTACTTC	CATAVGSSLEQYF	NA	TRBV3-1	TRBJ2-7	NA
TGCAGCGCTTCGGGACAGGGGTTTTTAGAGACCCAGTACTTC	CSASGQGFLETQYF	TRBD1	TRBV29-1	TRBJ2-5	few
TGTGCCAGCAGGACCGCGAAGGGCAGCACCGGGGAGCTGTTTTTT	CASRTAKGSTGELFF	NA	TRBV6-1	TRBJ2-2	NA
TGCGCCAGCAGTGGTGAAGTCGGCACTGAAGCTTTCTTT	CASSGEVGTEAFF	NA	TRBV5-1	TRBJ1-1	many
TGCAGCGTTTGGAGGCGGGAGGGTAGCACAGATACGCAGTATTTT	CSVWRREGSTDTQYF	TRBD2	TRBV29-1	TRBJ2-3	NA